One and the same sample provided the 2 T cell receptor beta chains below, sequenced in a study of T cells after yellow fever vaccination. TCRdb processed the 5' RACE reads anew with MiXCR; each CDR3 protein has one entry. This sample has approximately 300,000 distinct CDR3 sequences; about 6.9% occur once, and the top ten carry about a sixth. Sequenced here: PBMCs, sampled approximately 40 days after the first yellow fever vaccination. The receptors here all came from a man between 18 and 35 years old who received the YFV17D yellow fever vaccine.

This clonotype showed up many times. The chain carries TRBV7-9 and TRBJ1-1; no firm D call. V lost 3 bases and J 4 bases, leaving 9 bases between the germline ends. The CDR3 is 13 residues long. From germline, CDR1 is SEHNR and CDR2 FQNEAQ (reference sequence). The CDR3 sequence is CASSLSEGTEAFF. Here the CDR3 DNA reads TGTGCCAGCAGCTTGAGCGAGGGCACTGAAGCTTTCTTT.

Many counts were recorded for this clonotype. The rearrangement uses TRBV7-2 and TRBJ1-1; tentative D call: TRBD1 (5 bases). The CDR3 extends over 14 amino acids. Trimming pared 3 bases from V and 0 bases from J, leaving 8 bases between. Germline CDR1 SGHTA, CDR2 FQGNSA. CDR3 in DNA: TGTGCCAGCAGCTTCACGGGACTGAACACTGAAGCTTTCTTT. It codes for CASSFTGLNTEAFF.